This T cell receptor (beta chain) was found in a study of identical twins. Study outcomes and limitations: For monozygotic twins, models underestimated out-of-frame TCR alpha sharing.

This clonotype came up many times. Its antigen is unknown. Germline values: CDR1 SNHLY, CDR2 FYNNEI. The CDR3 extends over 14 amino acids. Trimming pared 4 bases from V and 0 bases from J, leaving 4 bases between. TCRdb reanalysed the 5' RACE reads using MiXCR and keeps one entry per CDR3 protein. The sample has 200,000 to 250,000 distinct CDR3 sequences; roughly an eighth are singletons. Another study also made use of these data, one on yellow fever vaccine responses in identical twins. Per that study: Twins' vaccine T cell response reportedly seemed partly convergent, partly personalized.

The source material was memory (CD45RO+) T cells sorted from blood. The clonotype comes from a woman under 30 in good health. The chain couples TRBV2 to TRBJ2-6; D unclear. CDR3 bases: TGTGCCAGCAGTGGTAGCTCTGGGGCCAACGTCCTGACTTTC. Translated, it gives CASSGSSGANVLTF.